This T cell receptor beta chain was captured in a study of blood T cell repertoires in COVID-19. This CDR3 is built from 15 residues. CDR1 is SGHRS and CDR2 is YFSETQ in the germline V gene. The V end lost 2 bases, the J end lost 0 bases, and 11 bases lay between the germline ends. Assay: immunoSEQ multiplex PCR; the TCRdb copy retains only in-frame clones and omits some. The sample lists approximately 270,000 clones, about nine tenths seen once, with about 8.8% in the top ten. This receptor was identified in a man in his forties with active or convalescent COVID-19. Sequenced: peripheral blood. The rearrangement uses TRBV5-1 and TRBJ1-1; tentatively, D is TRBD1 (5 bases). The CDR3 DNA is TGCGCCAGCAGCTTCGGCAGGGCTATGAACACTGAAGCTTTCTTT. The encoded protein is CASSFGRAMNTEAFF.